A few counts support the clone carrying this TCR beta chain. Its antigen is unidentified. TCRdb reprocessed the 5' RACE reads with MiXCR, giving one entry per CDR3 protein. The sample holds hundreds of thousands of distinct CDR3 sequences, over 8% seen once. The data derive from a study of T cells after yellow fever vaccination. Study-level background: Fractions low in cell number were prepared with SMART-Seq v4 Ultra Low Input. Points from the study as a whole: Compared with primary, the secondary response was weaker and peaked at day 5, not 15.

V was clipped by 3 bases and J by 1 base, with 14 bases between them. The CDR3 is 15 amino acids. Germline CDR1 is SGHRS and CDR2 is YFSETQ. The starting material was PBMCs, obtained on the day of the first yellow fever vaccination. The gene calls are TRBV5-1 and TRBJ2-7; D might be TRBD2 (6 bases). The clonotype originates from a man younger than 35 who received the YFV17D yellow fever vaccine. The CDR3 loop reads CASSSTGTGSYEQYF. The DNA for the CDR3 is TGCGCCAGCAGCTCCACCGGGACTGGTTCCTACGAGCAGTACTTC.